This TCR beta chain originates from a study of blood T cell repertoires in COVID-19. Study-wide background: The study drew acute and convalescent COVID-19 samples from the United States, Italy and Spain. In each case, the material was cDNA or gDNA derived from T cells, B-cell-depleted T cells, or PBMCs.

Measured with immunoSEQ multiplex PCR; TCRdb has only the in-frame clones, and not every one. The table has 290,000 or so clones, roughly 87% seen once. The V end lost 1 base, the J end lost 2 bases, and 6 bases lay between the germline ends. The CDR3 totals 14 residues. Germline values: CDR1 SGHNT, CDR2 YENEEA. The sample taken for sequencing was peripheral blood. This sequence joins TRBV11-3 and TRBJ2-1; a possible D gene is TRBD2 (5 bases). This clonotype originated in a young man with active or convalescent COVID-19. The CDR3 here is CASSLVGAYNEQFF. CDR3 DNA: TGTGCCAGCAGCTTAGTCGGGGCCTACAATGAGCAGTTCTTC. Full variable domain (outside the CDR3, taken from reference TRBV11-3 and TRBJ2-1): EAGVVQSPRYKIIEKKQPVAFWCNPISGHNTLYWYLQNLGQGPELLIRYENEEAVDDSQLPKDRFSAERLKGVDSTLKIQPAELGDSAVYLCASSLVGAYNEQFFGPGTRLTVL.